This T cell receptor beta chain was sequenced in a study of sequential checkpoint blockade in melanoma. At the level of the study: After both sequences, patients received maintenance nivolumab. Whole-study findings and limits: For nivolumab-first patients, baseline tumor clonality was associated with response. About 30 times likelier clinical benefit followed increased tumor T-cell fraction and clonality.

Sequenced by immunoSEQ multiplex PCR; TCRdb stores in-frame clones only, minus some. The sample yields more than 3,000 clones, about 23% seen once. The germline V gene has CDR1 MNHGY and CDR2 SAAAGT. Trimming took off 6 bases at V and 10 bases at J, with 19 bases between the two ends. This CDR3 is built from 15 residues. Regarding this clone: Its antigen remains unknown.

The treatment is: randomized to nivolumab then ipilimumab (arm A) or the reverse (arm B). Patients had received no earlier DNA-damaging chemotherapy. The chain links TRBV6-8 to TRBJ1-6, with D unresolved. Specimen: tumor tissue (inferred from file names), collected from a patient given nivolumab and ipilimumab in sequence. This receptor was taken from a human donor with melanoma. Written as DNA, the CDR3 is TGTGCCAGCAGCCTAAGGACGCGACCGGAATCACCCCTCCACTTT. It specifies CASSLRTRPESPLHF.